These 28 T cell receptor beta chains were all obtained from the same sample, sequenced in a study of blood T cell repertoires in COVID-19. Sequencing was performed with immunoSEQ multiplex PCR; in TCRdb, only in-frame clones are kept and a portion is missing. The sample has 100,000 to 150,000 clones, less than 90% seen once; the top ten hold approximately 30%. What was sequenced was peripheral blood. Receptors were obtained from a woman over 75 with acute or convalescent COVID-19.

The rearrangement uses TRBV7-2 and TRBJ1-1; 8 bases align to TRBD1. CDR3 length: 14 amino acids. Germline loops: CDR1 SGHTA, CDR2 FQGNSA. V shed 4 bases, J shed 4 bases, and the junction held 5 bases outside the gene matches. The DNA for the CDR3 is TGTGCCAGCAGCTCCCAGGGGGCTGGCACTGAAGCTTTCTTT. Its protein is CASSSQGAGTEAFF.

The chain recombines TRBV5-1 with TRBJ1-1; 8 nucleotides agree with TRBD1. Germline lookup yields CDR1 SGHRS and CDR2 YFSETQ. With V trimmed by 4 bases and J by 6 bases, 11 bases remained unmatched. The CDR3 is 15 residues long. The CDR3 region is CASSPGQGWEAEAFF. In DNA form, the CDR3 reads TGCGCCAGCAGCCCTGGACAGGGTTGGGAGGCTGAAGCTTTCTTT.

The chain employs TRBV5-1 and TRBJ2-2; D not certain. The length of the CDR3 is 13 residues. CDR1 is SGHRS, CDR2 YFSETQ, per germline. Trimming stripped 1 base from V and 6 bases from J, with 7 bases between. The CDR3 region is CASSLYFSGELFF. In DNA, the CDR3 is TGCGCCAGCAGCTTGTATTTCTCCGGGGAGCTGTTTTTT.

The chain links TRBV9 to TRBJ2-2; 7 bases line up with TRBD1. The CDR3 runs to 15 residues. After removal of 2 bases from V and 3 bases from J, the junction contained 4 bases not matched to a gene. Germline V lookup: CDR1 SGDLS, CDR2 YYNGEE. The CDR3 nucleotides read TGTGCCAGCAGCGTCGGGACAGAATACACCGGGGAGCTGTTTTTT. Amino acids: CASSVGTEYTGELFF. Drawing the rest from reference TRBV9 and TRBJ2-2, the complete variable domain is DSGVTQTPKHLITATGQRVTLRCSPRSGDLSVYWYQQSLDQGLQFLIQYYNGEERAKGNILERFSAQQFPDLHSELNLSSLELGDSALYFCASSVGTEYTGELFFGEGSRLTVL.

The rearrangement links TRBV9 to TRBJ2-2, with 8 nucleotides matching TRBD1. The V gene end was trimmed by 1 base and the J gene end by 6 bases; junction bases not matched to a gene: 11. The germline gives CDR1 SGDLS, CDR2 YYNGEE. The CDR3 runs to 17 residues. CDR3 region: CASSVRAGGRFAGELFF. CDR3 sequence (DNA): TGTGCCAGCAGCGTAAGGGCAGGGGGCCGATTCGCCGGGGAGCTGTTTTTT.

V usage is TRBV19 and J usage is TRBJ2-7; D perhaps matches TRBD1 (7 bases). Trimming left V 1 base short and J 6 bases short, with 19 bases between. This CDR3 spans 16 amino acids. Germline V gene sequence: CDR1 LNHDA, CDR2 SQIVND (reference sequence). CDR3: CASSIVSQGGRSEQYF. In DNA form, the CDR3 reads TGTGCCAGTAGTATAGTCTCCCAGGGGGGTCGGAGCGAGCAGTACTTC.

The CDR3 coding sequence is TGTGCCAGTAGTATAGATAAGGGGAATGTGGCCGGGGAGCTGTTTTTT. Amino acids: CASSIDKGNVAGELFF. V usage is TRBV19 and J usage is TRBJ2-2; perhaps TRBD1 as D (5 bases). The CDR3 length is 16 residues. The germline V gene has CDR1 LNHDA and CDR2 SQIVND (reference sequence). With 0 bases removed from V and 6 bases from J, the gap between germline ends came to 14 bases.

The genes are TRBV7-8 and TRBJ2-1; D is possibly TRBD1 (5 bases). CDR3 length equals 13 residues. Germline V gene data show CDR1 as SGHVS and CDR2 as FQNEAQ. Trimming pared 6 bases from V and 4 bases from J, leaving 10 bases between. The CDR3 DNA reads TGTGCCAGCAGGCTGACAGTTTACAATGAGCAGTTCTTC. Its translation is CASRLTVYNEQFF. Looking up the rest from reference TRBV7-8 and TRBJ2-1 gives the full variable domain: GAGVSQSPRYKVAKRGQDVALRCDPISGHVSLFWYQQALGQGPEFLTYFQNEAQLDKSGLPSDRFFAERPEGSVSTLKIQRTQQEDSAVYLCASRLTVYNEQFFGPGTRLTVL.

The chain uses TRBV24-1 and TRBJ1-1; D ambiguous. V lost 2 bases to trimming and J lost 9 bases, with 12 bases between them. The CDR3 extends over 13 amino acids. Germline loops: CDR1 KGHDR, CDR2 SFDVKD. CDR3 coding DNA: TGTGCCACCAGTGATTGGTACAGCCGGAAAGCTTTCTTT. Encoded protein: CATSDWYSRKAFF.

The table lists this clone with a count of one. The genes are TRBV18 and TRBJ1-1; 8 positions agree with TRBD1. Germline CDR1 KGHSH, CDR2 LQKENI. Losses at the gene ends were 4 bases for V and 3 bases for J; bases not matched to a gene: 4. The CDR3 totals 14 residues. Here the CDR3 DNA reads TGTGCCAGCTCACGCGGACAGGGTTACACTGAAGCTTTCTTT. Residues: CASSRGQGYTEAFF.

The chain couples TRBV2 to TRBJ1-6, with D possibly matching TRBD1 (6 bases). V gave up 7 bases and J gave up 0 bases, with 16 bases separating them. Germline V lookup: CDR1 SNHLY, CDR2 FYNNEI. The length of the CDR3 is 17 residues. The CDR3 loop reads CASTDPRGSSYNSPLHF. Written as DNA, the CDR3 is TGTGCCAGCACAGATCCAAGGGGGAGCTCCTATAATTCACCCCTCCACTTT.

This clone has more than one count but fewer than ten. This chain joins TRBV11-2 and TRBJ1-6; D unclear. The CDR3 runs to 15 residues. Deletions cut 0 bases from V and 7 bases from J, with 10 bases between. Per germline, CDR1 SGHAT and CDR2 FQNNGV. CDR3 in DNA: TGTGCCAGCAGCTTAGAAAGTGGCTCCAATTCACCCCTCCACTTT. Translation: CASSLESGSNSPLHF.

The rearrangement uses TRBV7-2 and TRBJ1-5; maybe TRBD1 (6 bases). Germline V lookup: CDR1 SGHTA, CDR2 FQGNSA. The CDR3 covers 15 residues. V lost 1 base, J lost 6 bases, and 13 bases lay in between. The CDR3 bases are TGTGCCAGCAGCTTAGAACAGGGAAGGGCTCAGCCCCAGCATTTT. Translating gives CASSLEQGRAQPQHF.

The chain recombines TRBV5-1 with TRBJ1-1; TRBD1 matches at 7 bases. The CDR3 covers 15 residues. V lost 5 bases, J lost 0 bases, and 7 bases stayed unmatched. In germline, CDR1 is SGHRS, CDR2 YFSETQ. The CDR3 nucleotides read TGCGCCAGCAGTTATGACGGGACAGTGAACACTGAAGCTTTCTTT. It translates to CASSYDGTVNTEAFF.

The chain uses TRBV24-1 and TRBJ1-4; unclear D gene. This CDR3 spans 14 amino acids. In germline, CDR1 is KGHDR, CDR2 SFDVKD. V lost 0 bases, J lost 8 bases, and 9 bases lay in between. CDR3 residues: CATSDLGSGEKLFF. As DNA, the CDR3 is TGTGCCACCAGTGATTTGGGGAGCGGAGAAAAACTGTTTTTT.

The V gene is TRBV4-1, the J gene TRBJ2-1; TRBD2 aligns across 10 bases. The germline V gene encodes CDR1 MGHRA and CDR2 YSYEKL. Trimming took 2 bases from V and 7 from J; bases not matched to a gene: 5. This CDR3 contains 15 residues. The CDR3 DNA reads as TGCGCCAGCAGCCAACAGCCGGGACTAGCGAATGAGCAGTTCTTC. This encodes CASSQQPGLANEQFF.

This clone appeared a single time. The genes are TRBV2 and TRBJ1-3; D is ambiguous. The V end lost 7 bases, the J end lost 0 bases, and 10 bases lay between the germline ends. The CDR3 totals 14 residues. CDR1 is SNHLY, CDR2 FYNNEI, per germline. The CDR3 reads CASTGGNSGNTIYF. CDR3 bases: TGTGCCAGCACGGGAGGGAACTCTGGAAACACCATATATTTT.

The V and J genes are TRBV6-5 and TRBJ1-1, with D possibly matching TRBD1 (6 bases). V dropped 6 bases and J dropped 6 bases, with 11 bases sitting between them. CDR3 length: 12 amino acids. Germline V gene lookup returns CDR1 MNHEY and CDR2 SVGAGI. CDR3 in amino acids: CASSTGSPEAFF. DNA of the CDR3: TGTGCCAGCAGCACAGGGAGCCCTGAAGCTTTCTTT.

CDR3 in amino acids: CASSLTQNTEAFF. The CDR3 DNA sequence: TGTGCCAGCAGCTTAACTCAAAACACTGAAGCTTTCTTT. This rearrangement joins TRBV5-4 to TRBJ1-1, with unresolved D. Germline CDR1 is SGHNT and CDR2 is YYREEE (reference sequence). V was trimmed by 2 bases and J by 2 bases, leaving 7 bases between them. CDR3 length: 13 amino acids.

The chain couples TRBV5-4 to TRBJ1-6; a weak D match, TRBD1 (6 bases). CDR1 and CDR2 (germline): SGHNT, YYREEE (reference sequence). V gave up 1 base and J gave up 7 bases, with 9 bases separating them. The CDR3 is 14 residues long. CDR3 DNA sequence: TGTGCCAGCAGCTTGAGGGACACCAATTCACCCCTCCACTTT. Translated: CASSLRDTNSPLHF. Full variable domain (rest looked up from reference TRBV5-4 and TRBJ1-6): ETGVTQSPTHLIKTRGQQVTLRCSSQSGHNTVSWYQQALGQGPQFIFQYYREEENGRGNFPPRFSGLQFPNYSSELNVNALELDDSALYLCASSLRDTNSPLHFGNGTRLTVT.

About this clone itself: An end of the junction differs from the germline gene, which may be a read error. The CDR3 DNA reads TGTGCCAGCAGGTTAGGGGGACAGTTAAACACTGAAGCTTTCTTT. It yields the protein CASRLGGQLNTEAFF. The chain recombines TRBV7-8 with TRBJ1-1, with 7 bases identical to TRBD1. There are 15 residues in the CDR3. Germline-derived CDR1 and CDR2 are SGHVS and FQNEAQ.

The rearrangement links TRBV18 to TRBJ1-3; D possibly corresponds to TRBD1 (5 bases). The germline V gene encodes CDR1 KGHSH and CDR2 LQKENI. Trimming left V 3 bases short and J 0 bases short, with 21 bases between. The CDR3 runs to 19 residues. The CDR3 nucleotides read TGTGCCAGCTCACCGGCCGGACACACCATACCCGGCTCTGGAAACACCATATATTTT. This sequence encodes CASSPAGHTIPGSGNTIYF.

V and J are TRBV7-9 and TRBJ1-2; no clear D. In germline, CDR1 is SEHNR, CDR2 FQNEAQ (reference sequence). V lost 1 base, J lost 3 bases, and 6 bases lay in between. The CDR3 covers 13 residues. CDR3 amino acids: CASSLDSDYGYTF. CDR3 nucleotides: TGTGCCAGCAGCTTAGATTCGGACTATGGCTACACCTTC.

The chain carries TRBV4-2 and TRBJ1-4; perhaps TRBD1 as D (6 bases). V was clipped by 8 bases and J by 2 bases, with 9 bases between them. In germline, CDR1 is LGHNA, CDR2 YNFKEQ. CDR3 length equals 13 residues. CDR3 residues: CASPDSTNEKLFF. In DNA, the CDR3 is TGTGCCAGCCCGGACAGCACTAATGAAAAACTGTTTTTT.

The V and J genes are TRBV29-1 and TRBJ2-5; D might be TRBD2 (8 bases). Germline loops: CDR1 SQVTM, CDR2 ANQGSEA. Trimming stripped 1 base from V and 2 bases from J, with 20 bases between. The CDR3 loop spans 17 amino acids. The CDR3 nucleotides read TGCAGCGTTGAAGCCTCGGGAGGGGGCAATTCTCAAGAGACCCAGTACTTC. Protein: CSVEASGGGNSQETQYF.

The gene calls are TRBV10-3 and TRBJ1-1, with 10 bases lining up with TRBD1. Trimming at V came to 6 bases and at J to 5 bases, leaving 9 bases not matched to a gene. Germline-derived CDR1 and CDR2 are ENHRY and SYGVKD. This CDR3 spans 15 amino acids. The CDR3 DNA follows: TGTGCCATCAGGGGACAGGGGCTCCGGTCGACTGAAGCTTTCTTT. Translated: CAIRGQGLRSTEAFF.

The chain has TRBV6-5 and TRBJ1-6; D is possibly TRBD1 (6 bases). The CDR3 contains 14 residues. The germline gives CDR1 MNHEY, CDR2 SVGAGI. Trimming removed 5 bases at V and 7 bases at J, with 12 bases between. DNA for the CDR3: TGTGCCAGCAGTAGGACAGAAGGAAATTCACCCCTCCACTTT. Its protein product is CASSRTEGNSPLHF.

The chain has TRBV7-8 and TRBJ1-2; D not resolved. The CDR3 has 13 residues. The germline V gene encodes CDR1 SGHVS and CDR2 FQNEAQ. Trimming cost V 3 bases and J 8 bases, with 13 bases left between them. CDR3 region: CASSLRAGGGYTF. The CDR3 coding sequence is TGTGCCAGCAGCTTGAGAGCAGGTGGCGGCTACACCTTC.